The rows below give T cell receptor beta chains drawn from one sample of a study of control samples from healthy donors and cancer patients. TCRdb's copy holds only in-frame clones and misses some; the assay was immunoSEQ multiplex PCR. The data show about 120,000 clones, 85% to 90% seen once. The sequencing sample was made of PBMCs. These receptors were taken from a woman in her sixties with lung cancer. CDR3s include the opening cysteine and the closing phenylalanine or tryptophan. Each record gives: clone size, J gene, V gene, D gene, CDR3 protein, CDR3 DNA. A D gene is named only where the DNA matches it firmly. Size is stated for part of the rows, as once, few or many counts, or as a class when the clone is expanded.

clone size: NA
J gene: TRBJ2-3
V gene: TRBV29-1
D gene: TRBD2
CDR3 protein: CSVATSGRVILWVDTQYF
CDR3 DNA: TGCAGCGTGGCGACTAGCGGGAGGGTCATCCTTTGGGTAGATACGCAGTATTTT

clone size: once
J gene: TRBJ2-3
V gene: TRBV7-2
D gene: NA
CDR3 protein: CASRLGTLNTDTQYF
CDR3 DNA: TGTGCCAGCAGACTCGGGACTCTCAACACAGATACGCAGTATTTT

clone size: NA
J gene: TRBJ1-4
V gene: TRBV24-1
D gene: NA
CDR3 protein: CATSDLLLRWGLDEKLFF
CDR3 DNA: TGTGCCACCAGTGATCTACTTTTAAGGTGGGGGCTGGATGAAAAACTGTTTTTT

clone size: NA
J gene: TRBJ1-6
V gene: TRBV5-1
D gene: NA
CDR3 protein: CASSSGDGASPLHF
CDR3 DNA: TGCGCCAGCAGCTCGGGGGACGGTGCATCGCCCCTCCACTTT

clone size: NA
J gene: TRBJ1-1
V gene: TRBV13
D gene: TRBD1
CDR3 protein: CASSRDRHLNTEAFF
CDR3 DNA: TGTGCCAGCAGCCGGGACAGGCATCTGAACACTGAAGCTTTCTTT

clone size: NA
J gene: TRBJ2-6
V gene: TRBV5-1
D gene: NA
CDR3 protein: CASSRGEGTGFSGANVLTF
CDR3 DNA: TGCGCCAGCAGCCGCGGAGAAGGGACCGGATTCTCTGGGGCCAACGTCCTGACTTTC

clone size: NA
J gene: TRBJ2-5
V gene: TRBV6-1
D gene: TRBD2
CDR3 protein: CASSEAAAAGSGETQYF
CDR3 DNA: TGTGCCAGCAGTGAAGCGGCGGCAGCGGGATCCGGAGAGACCCAGTACTTC

clone size: NA
J gene: TRBJ1-2
V gene: TRBV9
D gene: NA
CDR3 protein: CASTPSSGGYGYTF
CDR3 DNA: TGTGCCAGCACCCCAAGCTCCGGGGGTTATGGCTACACCTTC

clone size: NA
J gene: TRBJ2-5
V gene: TRBV19
D gene: TRBD1
CDR3 protein: CASSISPKGAQETQYF
CDR3 DNA: TGTGCCAGTAGTATTTCCCCCAAGGGGGCCCAAGAGACCCAGTACTTC

clone size: NA
J gene: TRBJ2-4
V gene: TRBV12-3/TRBV12-4
D gene: TRBD2
CDR3 protein: CASGRREGFQYF
CDR3 DNA: TGTGCCAGCGGGAGGAGGGAGGGGTTTCAGTACTTC

clone size: NA
J gene: TRBJ1-2
V gene: TRBV5-1
D gene: TRBD1
CDR3 protein: CASSLNDRGWDIRSYGYTF
CDR3 DNA: TGCGCCAGCAGCTTAAATGACAGGGGTTGGGATATTCGGAGCTATGGCTACACCTTC

clone size: once
J gene: TRBJ2-4
V gene: TRBV11-3
D gene: NA
CDR3 protein: CASSSHNDLAKNIQYF
CDR3 DNA: TGTGCCAGCAGCAGTCACAACGACTTAGCCAAAAACATTCAGTACTTC

clone size: NA
J gene: TRBJ1-5
V gene: TRBV20-1
D gene: NA
CDR3 protein: CSASGTGARDQPQHF
CDR3 DNA: TGCAGTGCTAGTGGTACAGGCGCCCGAGATCAGCCCCAGCATTTT

clone size: once
J gene: TRBJ2-1
V gene: TRBV20-1
D gene: NA
CDR3 protein: CGGVSYNEQFF
CDR3 DNA: TGCGGCGGCGTCTCCTACAATGAGCAGTTCTTC

clone size: NA
J gene: TRBJ2-7
V gene: TRBV5-1
D gene: TRBD1
CDR3 protein: CASRLGQESYEQYF
CDR3 DNA: TGCGCCAGCCGCCTGGGACAGGAGTCCTACGAGCAGTACTTC

clone size: NA
J gene: TRBJ1-6
V gene: TRBV6-1
D gene: NA
CDR3 protein: CASSERVANSPLHF
CDR3 DNA: TGTGCCAGCAGTGAGAGGGTTGCTAATTCACCCCTCCACTTT

clone size: NA
J gene: TRBJ1-2
V gene: TRBV19
D gene: NA
CDR3 protein: CASSIDGGYGYTF
CDR3 DNA: TGTGCCAGTAGTATAGATGGGGGCTATGGCTACACCTTC

clone size: once
J gene: TRBJ2-1
V gene: TRBV9
D gene: TRBD2
CDR3 protein: CASSLGGGSYNEQFF
CDR3 DNA: TGTGCCAGCAGCCTTGGCGGGGGGTCCTACAATGAGCAGTTCTTC

clone size: once
J gene: TRBJ2-3
V gene: TRBV2
D gene: TRBD2
CDR3 protein: CASGAGGPGDTQYF
CDR3 DNA: TGTGCCAGCGGTGCGGGGGGGCCGGGAGATACGCAGTATTTT

clone size: NA
J gene: TRBJ2-1
V gene: TRBV5-1
D gene: TRBD2
CDR3 protein: CASSGGGGPGDEQFF
CDR3 DNA: TGCGCCAGCAGCGGTGGGGGAGGGCCCGGAGATGAGCAGTTCTTC

clone size: NA
J gene: TRBJ2-5
V gene: TRBV14
D gene: NA
CDR3 protein: CASSQDRKTQYF
CDR3 DNA: TGTGCCAGCAGCCAAGACCGGAAGACCCAGTACTTC

clone size: NA
J gene: TRBJ2-2
V gene: TRBV24-1
D gene: NA
CDR3 protein: CATSDLPSRRSATGELFF
CDR3 DNA: TGTGCCACCAGTGATTTGCCTAGCCGGAGATCGGCCACCGGGGAGCTGTTTTTT

clone size: NA
J gene: TRBJ1-5
V gene: TRBV20-1
D gene: NA
CDR3 protein: CSASGGTPGQPQHF
CDR3 DNA: TGCAGTGCTAGTGGCGGGACCCCAGGGCAGCCCCAGCATTTT

clone size: once
J gene: TRBJ2-3
V gene: TRBV5-1
D gene: NA
CDR3 protein: CASSLGGTSSTDTQYF
CDR3 DNA: TGCGCCAGCAGCTTGGGGGGTACTTCTAGCACAGATACGCAGTATTTT

clone size: NA
J gene: TRBJ1-2
V gene: TRBV4-3
D gene: TRBD1
CDR3 protein: CASSQTKGARGYTF
CDR3 DNA: TGCGCCAGCAGCCAAACAAAGGGGGCTAGGGGCTACACCTTC

clone size: once
J gene: TRBJ1-2
V gene: TRBV12-3/TRBV12-4
D gene: NA
CDR3 protein: CASSLGANYGYTF
CDR3 DNA: TGTGCCAGCAGTTTAGGTGCGAACTATGGCTACACCTTC

clone size: NA
J gene: TRBJ2-3
V gene: TRBV24-1
D gene: TRBD1
CDR3 protein: CATSVFGTGTDTQYF
CDR3 DNA: TGTGCCACCAGTGTCTTTGGGACAGGCACAGATACGCAGTATTTT

clone size: once
J gene: TRBJ1-1
V gene: TRBV3-1/TRBV3-2
D gene: TRBD1
CDR3 protein: CASSTTGGTEAFF
CDR3 DNA: TGTGCCAGCTCTACAACAGGGGGCACTGAAGCTTTCTTT

clone size: NA
J gene: TRBJ1-2
V gene: TRBV11-2
D gene: NA
CDR3 protein: CASSSPMGRNGYTF
CDR3 DNA: TGTGCCAGCAGCTCTCCGATGGGGAGAAATGGCTACACCTTC

clone size: NA
J gene: TRBJ1-2
V gene: TRBV4-1
D gene: NA
CDR3 protein: CASSQERDGYYGYTF
CDR3 DNA: TGCGCCAGCAGCCAAGAGCGGGACGGATACTATGGCTACACCTTC

clone size: NA
J gene: TRBJ1-2
V gene: TRBV4-1
D gene: NA
CDR3 protein: CASSQDRGFDYGYTF
CDR3 DNA: TGCGCCAGCAGCCAAGATCGAGGTTTCGACTATGGCTACACCTTC

clone size: NA
J gene: TRBJ1-3
V gene: TRBV12-3/TRBV12-4
D gene: NA
CDR3 protein: CASSLSGNTIYF
CDR3 DNA: TGTGCCAGCAGTTTAAGTGGAAACACCATATATTTT

clone size: NA
J gene: TRBJ2-3
V gene: TRBV28
D gene: TRBD2
CDR3 protein: CASSLPLGLAVTSTDTQYF
CDR3 DNA: TGTGCCAGCAGTCTGCCCCTTGGACTAGCGGTGACTAGCACAGATACGCAGTATTTT

clone size: NA
J gene: TRBJ2-5
V gene: TRBV24-1
D gene: TRBD1
CDR3 protein: CATSDPGQGQETQYF
CDR3 DNA: TGTGCCACCAGTGACCCTGGACAGGGACAAGAGACCCAGTACTTC

clone size: NA
J gene: TRBJ1-2
V gene: TRBV21-1
D gene: NA
CDR3 protein: CASSSWNYGYTF
CDR3 DNA: TGTGCCAGCAGCTCTTGGAACTATGGCTACACCTTC

clone size: NA
J gene: TRBJ2-3
V gene: TRBV3-1/TRBV3-2
D gene: NA
CDR3 protein: CASSQDSNGADTQYF
CDR3 DNA: TGTGCCAGCAGCCAAGATTCGAATGGCGCAGATACGCAGTATTTT

clone size: NA
J gene: TRBJ1-1
V gene: TRBV19
D gene: TRBD1
CDR3 protein: CASSSPRTGKYTEAFF
CDR3 DNA: TGTGCCAGTAGTTCACCTCGGACAGGAAAGTACACTGAAGCTTTCTTT

clone size: NA
J gene: TRBJ1-1
V gene: TRBV5-8
D gene: NA
CDR3 protein: CASSLAAGLGTEAFF
CDR3 DNA: TGTGCCAGCAGCTTGGCGGCAGGGTTGGGCACTGAAGCTTTCTTT

clone size: NA
J gene: TRBJ2-1
V gene: TRBV7-9
D gene: NA
CDR3 protein: CASSKRQFQSYNEQFF
CDR3 DNA: TGTGCCAGCAGCAAGAGACAGTTCCAAAGCTACAATGAGCAGTTCTTC

clone size: NA
J gene: TRBJ2-5
V gene: TRBV7-9
D gene: TRBD2
CDR3 protein: CASSFSGGKETQYF
CDR3 DNA: TGTGCCAGCAGCTTTTCGGGGGGGAAAGAGACCCAGTACTTC

clone size: once
J gene: TRBJ1-5
V gene: TRBV2
D gene: NA
CDR3 protein: CASSGNNQPQHF
CDR3 DNA: TGTGCCAGCAGTGGTAATAATCAGCCCCAGCATTTT

clone size: NA
J gene: TRBJ2-1
V gene: TRBV10-3
D gene: NA
CDR3 protein: CATKPGQYEQFF
CDR3 DNA: TGTGCCACCAAACCGGGACAATATGAGCAGTTCTTC

clone size: NA
J gene: TRBJ2-1
V gene: TRBV28
D gene: TRBD2
CDR3 protein: CASTPGIAGGNEQFF
CDR3 DNA: TGTGCCAGCACCCCGGGGATAGCGGGAGGAAATGAGCAGTTCTTC

clone size: NA
J gene: TRBJ2-7
V gene: TRBV10-3
D gene: TRBD2
CDR3 protein: CAISQQPGLALEQYF
CDR3 DNA: TGTGCCATCAGCCAACAGCCGGGACTAGCTCTCGAGCAGTACTTC

clone size: once
J gene: TRBJ2-1
V gene: TRBV11-2
D gene: NA
CDR3 protein: CASSLDLGSVNEQFF
CDR3 DNA: TGTGCCAGCAGCTTAGATCTCGGGAGTGTGAATGAGCAGTTCTTC

clone size: NA
J gene: TRBJ2-5
V gene: TRBV18
D gene: TRBD1
CDR3 protein: CASSHGQGASETQYF
CDR3 DNA: TGTGCCAGCTCCCATGGACAGGGGGCATCAGAGACCCAGTACTTC

clone size: NA
J gene: TRBJ2-2
V gene: TRBV9
D gene: TRBD2
CDR3 protein: CASSATSGGGPIGGELFF
CDR3 DNA: TGTGCCAGCAGCGCCACTTCGGGGGGAGGGCCAATAGGTGGGGAGCTGTTTTTT

clone size: NA
J gene: TRBJ1-4
V gene: TRBV19
D gene: NA
CDR3 protein: CASSSPWASNEKLFF
CDR3 DNA: TGTGCCAGTAGTTCACCTTGGGCCTCTAATGAAAAACTGTTTTTT

clone size: NA
J gene: TRBJ2-1
V gene: TRBV10-3
D gene: TRBD2
CDR3 protein: CAIMVTPLAGRPRSYNEQFF
CDR3 DNA: TGTGCCATCATGGTGACCCCATTAGCGGGGAGGCCGCGCTCCTACAATGAGCAGTTCTTC

clone size: few
J gene: TRBJ1-1
V gene: TRBV9
D gene: NA
CDR3 protein: CASSAGTLNTEAFF
CDR3 DNA: TGTGCCAGCAGCGCAGGGACGCTGAACACTGAAGCTTTCTTT

clone size: once
J gene: TRBJ1-6
V gene: TRBV6-2/TRBV6-3
D gene: TRBD1
CDR3 protein: CASSLDRGSSPLHF
CDR3 DNA: TGTGCCAGCAGTTTGGACAGGGGCAGTTCACCCCTCCACTTT